Below are 9 T cell receptor beta chains sequenced from a single sample in a study of cytomegalovirus exposure and HLA in healthy donors. A multiplex PCR was run with 60 Vbeta primers and 13 Jbeta primers. The repertoire was sequenced with immunoSEQ multiplex PCR; TCRdb's copy has only in-frame clones and lacks some. The table includes about 190,000 clones, 80% detected once. Material: PBMCs. The receptor set was obtained from a boy younger than 18 in good health and CMV-seronegative.

This chain joins TRBV12-5 and TRBJ2-5; possibly TRBD2 for D (5 bases). The DNA end is a closer match to TRBJ2-7, so the J assignment may be wrong. Germline CDR1 reads LGHNT; CDR2 reads FRNRAP. This CDR3 has 19 residues. The DNA of the CDR3 is TGTGCTAGTGGTTTGGTTAGGGAGTCCAGGCCGGCCCTCTCCTACGAGCAGTACTTC. Its translation is CASGLVRESRPALSYEQYF.

This clone occurred a few times. The chain has TRBV4-3 and TRBJ2-3; TRBD2 matches at 7 bases. CDR3 length equals 15 residues. V trimming: 4 bases; J trimming: 4 bases; junction bases outside the gene matches: 8. The V gene's germline CDR1 is LGHNA and CDR2 YSLEER. The CDR3 here is CASSPQVGGADTQYF. The CDR3 DNA reads as TGCGCCAGCAGCCCACAAGTGGGAGGGGCAGATACGCAGTATTTT.

The V call is TRBV10-3, the J call TRBJ1-4, with TRBD1 identical over 7 bases. The V gene end was trimmed by 0 bases and the J gene end by 8 bases; junction bases not matched to a gene: 9. The CDR3 loop spans 16 amino acids. Germline CDR1 reads ENHRY; CDR2 reads SYGVKD. In DNA, the CDR3 is TGTGCCATCAGTGAGTCGCGCGGGGACAGATTCGAAAAACTGTTTTTT. Amino acids: CAISESRGDRFEKLFF.

The sample holds one count of this clone. The CDR3 sequence is CASSDLRDRDSYEQYF. Written as DNA, the CDR3 is TGTGCCAGCAGTGATTTGAGGGACAGAGACTCCTACGAGCAGTACTTC. The J gene is TRBJ2-7, the V gene TRBV6-1; 7 bases are shared with TRBD1. With 3 bases clipped from V and 0 bases from J, the junction kept 8 bases outside the gene matches. The CDR3 loop spans 16 amino acids. The germline V gene has CDR1 MNHNS and CDR2 SASEGT.

This clone was seen once. An end of the junction differs from the germline gene, which may be a read error. The V call is TRBV7-7, the J call TRBJ2-5; 7 bases map to TRBD1. Germline assignment: CDR1 SSHAT and CDR2 FNYEAQ (reference sequence). The CDR3 consists of 14 residues. CDR3 sequence reads: CASSLAYRGETQYF. The CDR3 coding sequence is TGTGCTAGCAGCTTAGCGTACAGGGGTGAGACCCAGTACTTC.

The chain is built from TRBV5-6 and TRBJ2-3, with a possible D match to TRBD1 (6 bases). Germline CDR1 reads SGHDT; CDR2 reads YYEEEE. Trimming stripped 6 bases from V and 0 bases from J, with 20 bases between. The CDR3 totals 17 residues. This CDR3 is CASTRRGGSFSTDTQYF. CDR3 sequence (DNA): TGTGCCAGCACCCGACGAGGGGGATCCTTTAGCACAGATACGCAGTATTTT.

This clone showed up just once. The CDR3 spells CASSLAPGENQPQHF. CDR3 nucleotides: TGTGCCAGCAGCTTGGCCCCGGGAGAGAATCAGCCCCAGCATTTT. The chain is built from TRBV5-6 and TRBJ1-5; no clear D. The germline V and J ends were trimmed by 0 bases and 4 bases, with 11 bases remaining between them. The CDR3 is 15 amino acids. CDR1 and CDR2 (germline): SGHDT, YYEEEE.

This CDR3 is CASSPGLASTDTQYF. CDR3 in DNA: TGTGCCAGCAGCCCCGGACTAGCGAGCACAGATACGCAGTATTTT. The V call is TRBV5-4, the J call TRBJ2-3, with 9 bases lining up with TRBD2. CDR1 and CDR2 from the germline V gene are SGHNT and YYREEE (reference sequence). The CDR3 covers 15 residues. V shed 4 bases, J shed 0 bases, and the junction held 3 bases outside the gene matches. Full variable domain (remainder filled in from reference TRBV5-4 and TRBJ2-3): ETGVTQSPTHLIKTRGQQVTLRCSSQSGHNTVSWYQQALGQGPQFIFQYYREEENGRGNFPPRFSGLQFPNYSSELNVNALELDDSALYLCASSPGLASTDTQYFGPGTRLTVL.

The chain is built from TRBV9 and TRBJ1-1; 8 nucleotides match TRBD1. Germline V gene data show CDR1 as SGDLS and CDR2 as YYNGEE. The junction had 5 bases not matched to a gene; V was cut back by 4 bases and J by 0 bases. The CDR3 is 15 residues long. The CDR3 reads CASSSGGQVNTEAFF. The CDR3, as DNA: TGTGCCAGCAGCTCCGGGGGACAGGTGAACACTGAAGCTTTCTTT.